A selection of T cell receptor beta chains follows, all from one sample in a study of shared clonotypes between healthy human individuals. Sequenced by immunoSEQ multiplex PCR; TCRdb stores in-frame clones only, minus some. The sample holds about 2.1 million clones, 85% to 95% seen once. Material for sequencing was naive CD8+ T cells from PBMCs. The receptors stem from a man younger than 35 in good health. Some clones in this sample may be carry-over from other donors' samples. Each CDR3 is given without its conserved first and last residue. Each record gives: clone size, CDR3 length, V gene, J gene, CDR3 protein. Size values are once, few and many counts, or a class for expanded clones, and some rows have none.

clone_size: -; cdr3_length: 13; v_call: TRBV7-9; j_call: TRBJ2-2; cdr3_aa: ASSLAFTPDGELF
clone_size: -; cdr3_length: 12; v_call: TRBV7-9; j_call: TRBJ2-5; cdr3_aa: ASSLTEGGETQY
clone_size: -; cdr3_length: 12; v_call: TRBV28; j_call: TRBJ2-7; cdr3_aa: ASSPLRGGHEQY
clone_size: -; cdr3_length: 11; v_call: TRBV27; j_call: TRBJ2-4; cdr3_aa: ASRGRGKNIQY
clone_size: -; cdr3_length: 11; v_call: TRBV15; j_call: TRBJ2-3; cdr3_aa: ATSRDWEDTQY
clone_size: -; cdr3_length: 14; v_call: TRBV7-9; j_call: TRBJ1-2; cdr3_aa: ASSLFSPQESEGYT
clone_size: -; cdr3_length: 15; v_call: TRBV27; j_call: TRBJ1-2; cdr3_aa: ASSLYPGTANMDGYT
clone_size: -; cdr3_length: 11; v_call: TRBV11-2; j_call: TRBJ2-1; cdr3_aa: ASSPGGRREQF
clone_size: -; cdr3_length: 13; v_call: TRBV9; j_call: TRBJ2-7; cdr3_aa: ASSVEQGDVSEQY
clone_size: -; cdr3_length: 14; v_call: TRBV11-2; j_call: TRBJ1-1; cdr3_aa: ASSDGGHPGNTEAF
clone_size: -; cdr3_length: 12; v_call: TRBV19; j_call: TRBJ2-5; cdr3_aa: ASSGSGSGETQY
clone_size: -; cdr3_length: 14; v_call: TRBV29-1; j_call: TRBJ2-3; cdr3_aa: SVEDPTTLVPDTQY
clone_size: -; cdr3_length: 12; v_call: TRBV5-6; j_call: TRBJ1-5; cdr3_aa: ASSLDGHHQPQH
clone_size: -; cdr3_length: 13; v_call: TRBV9; j_call: TRBJ2-5; cdr3_aa: ASSVAGGPRETQY
clone_size: -; cdr3_length: 12; v_call: TRBV27; j_call: -; cdr3_aa: ASSLSGRVYEQY
clone_size: -; cdr3_length: 8; v_call: TRBV7-9; j_call: TRBJ1-1; cdr3_aa: ASSPTEAF
clone_size: -; cdr3_length: 12; v_call: TRBV18; j_call: TRBJ1-5; cdr3_aa: ASSPGRINQPQH
clone_size: -; cdr3_length: 13; v_call: TRBV27; j_call: TRBJ2-1; cdr3_aa: ASSPGLAGGLGQF
clone_size: -; cdr3_length: 12; v_call: TRBV15; j_call: TRBJ2-7; cdr3_aa: ATSRGTSTYEQY
clone_size: -; cdr3_length: 11; v_call: TRBV2; j_call: TRBJ2-7; cdr3_aa: ASSGRFGYEQY
clone_size: -; cdr3_length: 13; v_call: TRBV5-5; j_call: TRBJ1-1; cdr3_aa: ASSPPGQGYTEAF
clone_size: once; cdr3_length: 11; v_call: TRBV11-2; j_call: TRBJ2-1; cdr3_aa: ASSPGRGNEQF
clone_size: -; cdr3_length: 12; v_call: TRBV7-3; j_call: TRBJ2-7; cdr3_aa: ASSGTSGSNEQY
clone_size: -; cdr3_length: 15; v_call: TRBV27; j_call: TRBJ2-7; cdr3_aa: ASSLFGVEGDVYEQY
clone_size: once; cdr3_length: 11; v_call: TRBV28; j_call: TRBJ1-2; cdr3_aa: ATKFTPAYGYT
clone_size: -; cdr3_length: 14; v_call: TRBV27; j_call: TRBJ2-7; cdr3_aa: ASSVLASQGGGEQY
clone_size: -; cdr3_length: 13; v_call: TRBV9; j_call: TRBJ2-4; cdr3_aa: ASSGYSGGKNIQY
clone_size: once; cdr3_length: 13; v_call: TRBV11-2; j_call: TRBJ2-7; cdr3_aa: ASSLGAGSGYEQY
clone_size: -; cdr3_length: 12; v_call: TRBV6-5; j_call: TRBJ1-1; cdr3_aa: ASNYLGANTEAF
clone_size: -; cdr3_length: 10; v_call: TRBV7-9; j_call: TRBJ1-2; cdr3_aa: ASSPTNYGYT
clone_size: -; cdr3_length: 9; v_call: TRBV15; j_call: TRBJ2-7; cdr3_aa: ATRGDYEQY
clone_size: once; cdr3_length: 12; v_call: TRBV2; j_call: TRBJ2-7; cdr3_aa: ASSDPRIHGEQY
clone_size: -; cdr3_length: 14; v_call: TRBV11-2; j_call: TRBJ2-2; cdr3_aa: ASNARGGPNTGELF
clone_size: once; cdr3_length: 11; v_call: TRBV4-2; j_call: TRBJ2-7; cdr3_aa: ASSHSGYYEQY
clone_size: -; cdr3_length: 13; v_call: TRBV9; j_call: TRBJ2-3; cdr3_aa: ASSAGTSGTDTQY
clone_size: -; cdr3_length: 13; v_call: TRBV19; j_call: TRBJ2-3; cdr3_aa: ASSTQRDGKDTQY
clone_size: -; cdr3_length: 12; v_call: TRBV18; j_call: TRBJ1-2; cdr3_aa: ASSPEGQPLDYT
clone_size: -; cdr3_length: 9; v_call: TRBV29-1; j_call: TRBJ2-7; cdr3_aa: SVLLGDEQY
clone_size: -; cdr3_length: 13; v_call: TRBV30; j_call: TRBJ1-1; cdr3_aa: AWSGEGRVYTEAF
clone_size: -; cdr3_length: 10; v_call: TRBV25-1; j_call: TRBJ2-7; cdr3_aa: ASSVGVDEQY
clone_size: -; cdr3_length: 17; v_call: TRBV4-3; j_call: TRBJ1-4; cdr3_aa: ASSRYWTPSKGTNEKLF
clone_size: -; cdr3_length: 12; v_call: TRBV7-9; j_call: TRBJ2-7; cdr3_aa: ASSLGGTHYEQY
clone_size: -; cdr3_length: 11; v_call: TRBV29-1; j_call: TRBJ2-3; cdr3_aa: SVVWWVEDTQY
clone_size: -; cdr3_length: 13; v_call: TRBV9; j_call: TRBJ2-2; cdr3_aa: ASSVGNYNTGELF
clone_size: -; cdr3_length: 11; v_call: TRBV19; j_call: TRBJ2-7; cdr3_aa: ASSPGAIYEQY
clone_size: -; cdr3_length: 14; v_call: TRBV27; j_call: TRBJ2-7; cdr3_aa: ASSLAPGTGAYEQY
clone_size: once; cdr3_length: 14; v_call: TRBV9; j_call: TRBJ2-5; cdr3_aa: ASSPWPGALQETQY
clone_size: -; cdr3_length: 13; v_call: TRBV5-1; j_call: TRBJ1-1; cdr3_aa: ASSPSGRRDTEAF
clone_size: -; cdr3_length: 9; v_call: TRBV4-3; j_call: TRBJ2-7; cdr3_aa: GGPLRYEQY
clone_size: -; cdr3_length: 9; v_call: TRBV5-6; j_call: TRBJ2-7; cdr3_aa: ASSFDYEQY
clone_size: -; cdr3_length: 10; v_call: TRBV27; j_call: TRBJ2-7; cdr3_aa: ASISTGGEQY
clone_size: -; cdr3_length: 13; v_call: TRBV5-8; j_call: TRBJ2-7; cdr3_aa: ASSPRLAGSYEQY
clone_size: -; cdr3_length: 13; v_call: TRBV6-5; j_call: TRBJ2-7; cdr3_aa: ASSYSIRVGYEQY
clone_size: -; cdr3_length: 13; v_call: TRBV14; j_call: TRBJ2-1; cdr3_aa: ASSQFSGYYNEQF
clone_size: -; cdr3_length: 13; v_call: TRBV7-9; j_call: TRBJ1-2; cdr3_aa: ASSLALDTFYGYT
clone_size: once; cdr3_length: 14; v_call: TRBV9; j_call: TRBJ2-1; cdr3_aa: ASSVDSGRAYNEQF
clone_size: -; cdr3_length: 13; v_call: TRBV27; j_call: TRBJ2-7; cdr3_aa: ASSPGLAGGYEQY